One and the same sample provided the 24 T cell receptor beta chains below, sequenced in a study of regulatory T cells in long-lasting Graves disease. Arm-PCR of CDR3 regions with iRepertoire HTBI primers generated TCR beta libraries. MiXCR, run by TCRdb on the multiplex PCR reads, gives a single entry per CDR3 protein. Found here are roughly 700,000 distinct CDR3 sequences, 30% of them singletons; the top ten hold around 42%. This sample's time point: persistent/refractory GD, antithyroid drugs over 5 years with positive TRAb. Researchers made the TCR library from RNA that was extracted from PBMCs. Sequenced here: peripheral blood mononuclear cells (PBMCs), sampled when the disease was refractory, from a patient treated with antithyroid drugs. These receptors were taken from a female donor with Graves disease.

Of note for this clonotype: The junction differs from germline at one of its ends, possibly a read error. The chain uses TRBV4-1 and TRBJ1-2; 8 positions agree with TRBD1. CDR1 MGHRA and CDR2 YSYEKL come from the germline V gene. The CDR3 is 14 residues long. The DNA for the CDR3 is TGCGCCAGCAGTCAAGTGACAGGGGACTATGGCTACACCTTC. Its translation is CASSQVTGDYGYTF.

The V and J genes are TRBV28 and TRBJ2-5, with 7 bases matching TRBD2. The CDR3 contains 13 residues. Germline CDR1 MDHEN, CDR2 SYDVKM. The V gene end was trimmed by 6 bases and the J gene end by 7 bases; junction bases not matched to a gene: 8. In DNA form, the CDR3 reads TGTGCCAGCAGCCGGGACTACTTTGGGACCCAGTACTTC. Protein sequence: CASSRDYFGTQYF.

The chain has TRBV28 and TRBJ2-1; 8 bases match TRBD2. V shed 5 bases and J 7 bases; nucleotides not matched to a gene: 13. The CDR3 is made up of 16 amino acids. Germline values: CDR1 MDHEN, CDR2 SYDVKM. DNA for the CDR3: TGTGCCAGCAGTCCGGCCCTAGGACTAGCAGGTAATGAGCAGTTCTTC. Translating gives CASSPALGLAGNEQFF.

The DNA for the CDR3 is TGTGCCAGCAGCGTCGGACAGGAGGGCTACACCTTC. Its protein product is CASSVGQEGYTF. The J gene is TRBJ1-2, the V gene TRBV7-9; 7 bases align to TRBD1. Germline loops: CDR1 SEHNR, CDR2 FQNEAQ (reference sequence). The CDR3 totals 12 residues. J was trimmed by 8 bases and V by 5 bases; bases with no gene match: 5.

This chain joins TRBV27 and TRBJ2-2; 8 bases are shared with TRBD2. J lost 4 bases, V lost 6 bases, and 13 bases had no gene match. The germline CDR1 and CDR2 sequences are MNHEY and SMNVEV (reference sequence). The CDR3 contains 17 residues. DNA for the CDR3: TGTGCCAGCAGATTAAGCGGGAGCAGGCTGGTCACCGGGGAGCTGTTTTTT. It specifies CASRLSGSRLVTGELFF.

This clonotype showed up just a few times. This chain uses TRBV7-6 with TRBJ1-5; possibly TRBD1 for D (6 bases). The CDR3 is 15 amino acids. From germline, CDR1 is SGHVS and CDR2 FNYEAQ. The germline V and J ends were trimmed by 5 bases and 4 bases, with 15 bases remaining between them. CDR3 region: CASSALQGANQPQHF. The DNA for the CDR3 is TGTGCCAGCAGCGCCCTACAGGGTGCTAATCAGCCCCAGCATTTT.

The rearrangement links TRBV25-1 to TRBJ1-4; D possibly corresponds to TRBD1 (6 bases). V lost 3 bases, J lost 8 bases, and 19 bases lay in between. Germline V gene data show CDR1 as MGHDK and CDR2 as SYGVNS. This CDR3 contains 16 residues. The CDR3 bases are TGTGCCAGCAGTGACCCTCGGGGGGCCGCGCCGGAAAAACTGTTTTTT. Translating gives CASSDPRGAAPEKLFF.

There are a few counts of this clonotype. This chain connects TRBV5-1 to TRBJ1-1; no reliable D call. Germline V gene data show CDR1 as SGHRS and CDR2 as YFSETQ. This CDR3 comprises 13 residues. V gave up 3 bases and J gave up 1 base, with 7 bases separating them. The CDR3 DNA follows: TGCGCCAGCAGCTCGTTGGCGAACACTGAAGCTTTCTTT. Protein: CASSSLANTEAFF. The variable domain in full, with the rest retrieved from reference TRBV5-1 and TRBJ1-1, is KAGVTQTPRYLIKTRGQQVTLSCSPISGHRSVSWYQQTPGQGLQFLFEYFSETQRNKGNFPGRFSGRQFSNSRSEMNVSTLELGDSALYLCASSSLANTEAFFGQGTRLTVV.

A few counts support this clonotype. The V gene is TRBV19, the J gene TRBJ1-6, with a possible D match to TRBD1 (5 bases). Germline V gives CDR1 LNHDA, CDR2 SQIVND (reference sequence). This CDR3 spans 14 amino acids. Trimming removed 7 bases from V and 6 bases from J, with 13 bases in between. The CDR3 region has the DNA TGTGCCAGTACAGGGAGGAATAGTAATTCACCCCTCCACTTT. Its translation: CASTGRNSNSPLHF.

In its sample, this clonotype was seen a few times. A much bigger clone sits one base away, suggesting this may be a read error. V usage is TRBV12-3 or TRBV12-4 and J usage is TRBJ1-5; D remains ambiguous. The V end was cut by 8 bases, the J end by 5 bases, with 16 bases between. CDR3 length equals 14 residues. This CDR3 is CASGSLSVDQPQHF. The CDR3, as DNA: TGTGCCAGCGGTTCCTTAAGCGTGGATCAGCCCCAGCATTTT.

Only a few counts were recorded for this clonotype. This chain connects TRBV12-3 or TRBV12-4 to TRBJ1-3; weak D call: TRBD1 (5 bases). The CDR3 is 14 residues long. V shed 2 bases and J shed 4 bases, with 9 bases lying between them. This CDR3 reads CASSLQDTGNTIYF. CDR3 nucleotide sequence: TGTGCCAGCAGTTTACAGGACACAGGAAACACCATATATTTT.

The CDR3, as DNA: TGTGCCAGCAGTTACTCGAGGGAGCTGGCCACCGGGGAGCTGTTTTTT. Encoded protein: CASSYSRELATGELFF. V and J are TRBV6-6 and TRBJ2-2, with a weak D call TRBD2 (5 bases). The CDR3 has 16 amino acids. Trimming stripped 0 bases from V and 4 bases from J, with 12 bases between. Germline V gene sequence: CDR1 MNHNY, CDR2 SVGAGI (reference sequence).

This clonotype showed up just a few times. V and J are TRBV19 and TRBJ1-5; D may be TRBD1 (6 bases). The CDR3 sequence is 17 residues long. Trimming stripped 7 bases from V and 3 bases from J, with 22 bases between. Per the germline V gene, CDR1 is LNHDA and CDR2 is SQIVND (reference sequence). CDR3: CASNPQGRQAYNQPQHF. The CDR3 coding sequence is TGTGCCAGTAACCCCCAGGGGCGACAGGCCTACAATCAGCCCCAGCATTTT.

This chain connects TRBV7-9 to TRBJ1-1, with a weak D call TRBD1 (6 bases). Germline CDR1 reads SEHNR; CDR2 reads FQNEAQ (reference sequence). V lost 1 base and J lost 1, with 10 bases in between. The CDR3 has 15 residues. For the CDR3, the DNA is TGTGCCAGCAGCTTAGGGGACACCCCGAACACTGAAGCTTTCTTT. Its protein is CASSLGDTPNTEAFF.

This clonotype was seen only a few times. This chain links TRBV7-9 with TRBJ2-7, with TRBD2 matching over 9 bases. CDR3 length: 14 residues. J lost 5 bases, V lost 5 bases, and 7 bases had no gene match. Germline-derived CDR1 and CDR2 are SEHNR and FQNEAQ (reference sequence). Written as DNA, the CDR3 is TGTGCCAGCAGCGCGGGAGGGCCTCTAGACGAGCAGTACTTC. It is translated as CASSAGGPLDEQYF.

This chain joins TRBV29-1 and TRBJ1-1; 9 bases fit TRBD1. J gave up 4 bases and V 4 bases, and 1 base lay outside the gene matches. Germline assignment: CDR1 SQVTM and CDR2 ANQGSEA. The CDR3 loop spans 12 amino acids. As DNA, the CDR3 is TGCAGCGTTGTACAGGGGGCCACTGAAGCTTTCTTT. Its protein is CSVVQGATEAFF.

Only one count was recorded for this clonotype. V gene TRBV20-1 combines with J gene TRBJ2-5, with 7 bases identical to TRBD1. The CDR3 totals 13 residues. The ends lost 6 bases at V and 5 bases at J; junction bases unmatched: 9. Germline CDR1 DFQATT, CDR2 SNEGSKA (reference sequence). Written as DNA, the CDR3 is TGCAGTGCCGCCGGGGACAGAGGGGAGACCCAGTACTTC. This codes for CSAAGDRGETQYF.

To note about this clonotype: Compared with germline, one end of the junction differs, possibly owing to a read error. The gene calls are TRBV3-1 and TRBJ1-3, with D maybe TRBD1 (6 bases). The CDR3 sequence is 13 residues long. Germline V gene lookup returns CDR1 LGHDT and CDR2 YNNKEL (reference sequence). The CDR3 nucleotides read TGTGCCAGCAGCCAGGCCGGGACACTCTTGTATTTTTTT. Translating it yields CASSQAGTLLYFF.

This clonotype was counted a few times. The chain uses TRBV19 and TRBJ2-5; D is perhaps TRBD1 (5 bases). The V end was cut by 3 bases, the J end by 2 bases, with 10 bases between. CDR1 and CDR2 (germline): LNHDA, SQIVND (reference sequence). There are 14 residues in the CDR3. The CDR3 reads CASSIRQQQETQYF. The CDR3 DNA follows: TGTGCCAGTAGTATCAGACAGCAACAAGAGACCCAGTACTTC. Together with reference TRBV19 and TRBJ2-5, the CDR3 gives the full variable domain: DGGITQSPKYLFRKEGQNVTLSCEQNLNHDAMYWYRQDPGQGLRLIYYSQIVNDFQKGDIAEGYSVSREKKESFPLTVTSAQKNPTAFYLCASSIRQQQETQYFGPGTRLLVL.

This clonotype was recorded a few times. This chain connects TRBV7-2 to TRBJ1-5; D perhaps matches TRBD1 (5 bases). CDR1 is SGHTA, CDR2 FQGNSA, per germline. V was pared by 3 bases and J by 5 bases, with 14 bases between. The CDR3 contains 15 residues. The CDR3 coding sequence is TGTGCCAGCAGCTTGCAGCTAGACAGCCATCAGCCCCAGCATTTT. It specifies CASSLQLDSHQPQHF.

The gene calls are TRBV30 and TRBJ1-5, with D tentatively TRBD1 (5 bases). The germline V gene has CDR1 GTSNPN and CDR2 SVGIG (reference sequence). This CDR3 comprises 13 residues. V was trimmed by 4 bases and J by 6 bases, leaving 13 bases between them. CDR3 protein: CAWNRGVGQPQHF. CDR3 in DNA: TGTGCCTGGAATAGAGGGGTTGGTCAGCCCCAGCATTTT.

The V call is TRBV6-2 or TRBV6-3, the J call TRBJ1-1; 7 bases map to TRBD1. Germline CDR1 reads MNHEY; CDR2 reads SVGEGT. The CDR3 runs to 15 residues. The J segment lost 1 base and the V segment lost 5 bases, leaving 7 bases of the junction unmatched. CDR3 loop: CASSGVRGANTEAFF. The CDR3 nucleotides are TGTGCCAGCAGTGGGGTCAGGGGGGCGAACACTGAAGCTTTCTTT.

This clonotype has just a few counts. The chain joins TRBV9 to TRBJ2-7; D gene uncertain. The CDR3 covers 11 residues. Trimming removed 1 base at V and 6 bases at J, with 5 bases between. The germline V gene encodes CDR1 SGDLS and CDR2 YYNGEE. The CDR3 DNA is TGTGCCAGCAGCGTAAGTAGCGAGCAGTACTTC. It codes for CASSVSSEQYF.

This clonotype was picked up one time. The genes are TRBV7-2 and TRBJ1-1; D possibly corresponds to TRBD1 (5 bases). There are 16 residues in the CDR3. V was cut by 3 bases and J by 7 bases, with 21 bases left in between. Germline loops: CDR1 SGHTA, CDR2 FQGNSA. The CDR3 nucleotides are TGTGCCAGCAGCTTGGGGGAGGAGAGGGTGCGGGTTGAAGCTTTCTTT. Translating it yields CASSLGEERVRVEAFF.